This record looks at one TCR beta chain sequence and its context. This specimen belongs to a study of blood T cells in healthy people across ages. Study overall: Every two T cells gave about one barcoded beta molecule via template switching.

Trimming pared 4 bases from V and 4 bases from J, leaving 11 bases between. This CDR3 has 14 residues. Germline V lookup: CDR1 SGHRS, CDR2 YFSETQ. A second about 7 to 11 cycle PCR used barcoded and J-beta primers. Researchers report that a template-switch adaptor with 12 random nucleotides tagged each cDNA molecule. TCRdb used MiXCR to reprocess the 5' RACE reads, holding one entry per CDR3 protein. This sample has 850,000 to 1,000,000 distinct CDR3 sequences; under 50% occur once, and the top ten carry over 10%. Input material: blood. This chain connects TRBV5-1 to TRBJ2-2; maybe TRBD1 (5 bases). This TCR was sampled from a man aged 25 to 40 in good health. CDR3 in DNA: TGCGCCAGCAGCCGGACACAAACCACCGGGGAGCTGTTTTTT. Translated, it gives CASSRTQTTGELFF. Drawing the rest from reference TRBV5-1 and TRBJ2-2, the complete variable domain is KAGVTQTPRYLIKTRGQQVTLSCSPISGHRSVSWYQQTPGQGLQFLFEYFSETQRNKGNFPGRFSGRQFSNSRSEMNVSTLELGDSALYLCASSRTQTTGELFFGEGSRLTVL.